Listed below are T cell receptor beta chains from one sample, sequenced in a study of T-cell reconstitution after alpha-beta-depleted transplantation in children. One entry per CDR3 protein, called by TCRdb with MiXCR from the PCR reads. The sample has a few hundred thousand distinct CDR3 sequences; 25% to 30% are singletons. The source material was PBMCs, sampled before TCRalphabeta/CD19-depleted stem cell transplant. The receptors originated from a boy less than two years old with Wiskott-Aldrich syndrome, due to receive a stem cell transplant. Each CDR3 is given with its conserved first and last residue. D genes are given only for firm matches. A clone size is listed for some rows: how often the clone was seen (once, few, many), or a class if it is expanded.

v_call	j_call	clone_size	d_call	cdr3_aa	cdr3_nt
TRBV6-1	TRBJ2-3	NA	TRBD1	CASSRSGQGTDTQYF	TGTGCCAGCAGTCGTTCGGGACAGGGCACAGATACGCAGTATTTT
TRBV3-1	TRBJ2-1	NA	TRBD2	CASSRRTSRRIDNEQFF	TGTGCCAGCAGCCGCCGGACTAGCCGGAGGATAGACAATGAGCAGTTCTTC
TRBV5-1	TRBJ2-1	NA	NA	CASSLGWTRGGNEQFF	TGCGCCAGCAGCTTGGGTTGGACAAGGGGAGGCAATGAGCAGTTCTTC
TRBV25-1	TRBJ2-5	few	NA	CASSSRSETQYF	TGTGCCAGCAGTAGTAGGTCTGAGACCCAGTACTTC
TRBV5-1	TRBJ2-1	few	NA	CASSLVFWASYNEQFF	TGCGCCAGCAGCTTGGTTTTTTGGGCCTCCTACAATGAGCAGTTCTTC
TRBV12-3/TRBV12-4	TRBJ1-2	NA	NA	CASSLTPYGYTF	TGTGCCAGCAGCTTAACCCCCTATGGCTACACCTTC
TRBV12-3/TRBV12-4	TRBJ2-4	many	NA	CASSFPPSDIQYF	TGTGCCAGCAGTTTTCCGCCCTCGGACATTCAGTACTTC
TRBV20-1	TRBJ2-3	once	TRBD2	CSAILAGGTDTQYF	TGCAGTGCTATTCTTGCGGGGGGCACAGATACGCAGTATTTT
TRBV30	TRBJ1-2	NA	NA	CAWSVQGTDGYTF	TGTGCCTGGAGTGTACAGGGAACGGATGGCTACACCTTC
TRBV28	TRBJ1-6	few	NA	CASSLWGPRSSYNSPLHF	TGTGCCAGCAGTTTATGGGGCCCTCGGAGCTCCTATAATTCACCCCTCCACTTT
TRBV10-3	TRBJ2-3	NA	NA	CAITPSRIGTDTQYF	TGTGCCATCACCCCTAGCAGGATTGGCACAGATACGCAGTATTTT
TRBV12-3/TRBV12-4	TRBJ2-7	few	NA	CASRRDTDYEQYF	TGTGCCAGCAGAAGAGACACGGACTACGAGCAGTACTTC
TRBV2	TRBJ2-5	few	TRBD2	CASSTGTSGIQETQYF	TGTGCCAGCAGTACCGGGACTAGCGGGATACAAGAGACCCAGTACTTC
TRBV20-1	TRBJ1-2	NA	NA	CSARRQNYGYTF	TGCAGTGCTAGACGCCAGAACTATGGCTACACCTTC
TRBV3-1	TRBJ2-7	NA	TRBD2	CASTLGLAAYEQYF	TGTGCCAGCACCCTGGGACTAGCGGCCTACGAGCAGTACTTC
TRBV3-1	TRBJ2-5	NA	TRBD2	CASSLLAGVGETQYF	TGTGCCAGCAGCCTCTTAGCGGGAGTGGGGGAGACCCAGTACTTC
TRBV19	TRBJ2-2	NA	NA	CAGADTNTGELFF	TGTGCCGGGGCGGACACGAACACCGGGGAGCTGTTTTTT
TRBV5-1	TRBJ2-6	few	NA	CASSLASNLLKSGANVLTF	TGCGCCAGCAGCTTGGCTTCTAATCTTTTGAAATCTGGGGCCAACGTCCTGACTTTC
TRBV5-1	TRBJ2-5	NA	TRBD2	CASSAELAGGRETQYF	TGCGCCAGCAGCGCAGAACTAGCGGGAGGCCGGGAGACCCAGTACTTC
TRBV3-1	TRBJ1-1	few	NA	CASSPGWGAATEAFF	TGTGCCAGCAGCCCCGGTTGGGGGGCAGCCACTGAAGCTTTCTTT
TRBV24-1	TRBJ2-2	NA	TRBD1	CATSPGTANTGELFF	TGTGCCACCAGCCCCGGGACAGCGAACACCGGGGAGCTGTTTTTT
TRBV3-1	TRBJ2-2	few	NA	CASSQDLTGELFF	TGTGCCAGCAGCCAAGATCTCACCGGGGAGCTGTTTTTT
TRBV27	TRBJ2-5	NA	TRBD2	CASSLLRSGKETQYF	TGTGCCAGCAGTTTACTCCGTAGCGGGAAAGAGACCCAGTACTTC
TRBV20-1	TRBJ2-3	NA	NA	CSAPELGLDTQYF	TGCAGTGCTCCGGAGCTGGGGTTAGATACGCAGTATTTT
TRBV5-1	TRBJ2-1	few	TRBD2	CASNGLAAYNEQFF	TGCGCCAGCAATGGCCTAGCGGCCTACAATGAGCAGTTCTTC
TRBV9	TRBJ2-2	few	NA	CASSPRTSRGELFF	TGTGCCAGCAGCCCGAGGACGTCCCGCGGGGAGCTGTTTTTT
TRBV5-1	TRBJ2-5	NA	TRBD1	CASSTYTGGEETQYF	TGCGCCAGCAGCACCTATACAGGGGGCGAAGAGACCCAGTACTTC
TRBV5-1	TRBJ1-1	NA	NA	CASSLGGSGTEAFF	TGTGCCAGCAGCTTGGGGGGCTCGGGCACTGAAGCTTTCTTT
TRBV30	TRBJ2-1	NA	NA	CAWSVRRVLYYNEQFF	TGTGCCTGGAGTGTCCGCCGGGTACTATACTACAATGAGCAGTTCTTC
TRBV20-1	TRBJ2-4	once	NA	CSAVGATIQYF	TGCAGTGCCGTTGGGGCGACCATTCAGTACTTC
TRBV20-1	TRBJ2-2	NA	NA	CSAIQGRDTGELFF	TGCAGTGCTATTCAGGGGCGGGACACCGGGGAGCTGTTTTTT
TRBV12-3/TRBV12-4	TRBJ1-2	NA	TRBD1	CASRSNRGYGYTF	TGTGCCAGCAGATCGAACAGGGGCTATGGCTACACCTTC
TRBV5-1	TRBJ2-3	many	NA	CASSFQSTDTQYF	TGCGCCAGCAGCTTTCAGAGCACAGATACGCAGTATTTT
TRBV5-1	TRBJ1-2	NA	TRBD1	CASSLLGDRHLDGYTF	TGCGCCAGCAGCTTGTTGGGGGACAGGCACTTAGATGGCTACACCTTC
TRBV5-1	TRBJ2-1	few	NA	CASSLEVGEWGNEQFF	TGCGCCAGCAGCTTGGAAGTGGGAGAGTGGGGCAATGAGCAGTTCTTC
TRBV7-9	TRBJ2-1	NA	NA	CASSSKAGHNEQFF	TGTGCCAGCAGCTCAAAGGCCGGCCACAATGAGCAGTTCTTC
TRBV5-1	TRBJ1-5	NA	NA	CASSLLGQGNQPQHF	TGCGCCAGCAGCTTGTTAGGGCAGGGCAATCAGCCCCAGCATTTT
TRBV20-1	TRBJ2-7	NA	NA	CCARDPRTVSYEQYF	TGCTGTGCTAGAGATCCGAGGACAGTCTCCTACGAGCAGTACTTC
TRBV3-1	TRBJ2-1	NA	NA	CASSHQLAGGYNEQFF	TGTGCCAGCAGCCATCAACTAGCCGGAGGGTACAATGAGCAGTTCTTC
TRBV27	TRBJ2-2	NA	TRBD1	CASSFLGQGVGGELFF	TGTGCCAGCAGTTTCCTGGGACAGGGGGTCGGCGGGGAGCTGTTTTTT
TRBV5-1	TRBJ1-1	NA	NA	CASSLEAQGTEAFF	TGCGCCAGCAGCTTGGAAGCCCAAGGGACTGAAGCTTTCTTT
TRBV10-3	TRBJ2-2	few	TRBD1	CAISDRDRTTGELFF	TGTGCCATCAGTGACAGGGACAGGACCACCGGGGAGCTGTTTTTT
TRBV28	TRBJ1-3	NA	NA	CASSVPGDTLMFSGNTIYF	TGTGCCAGCAGTGTACCCGGCGACACCCTAATGTTCTCTGGAAACACCATATATTTT
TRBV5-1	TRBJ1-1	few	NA	CASSLPGHTSSEAFF	TGCGCCAGCAGCTTGCCGGGACATACCTCGAGTGAAGCTTTCTTT
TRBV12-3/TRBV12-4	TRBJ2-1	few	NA	CASSPRDGSYNEQFF	TGTGCCAGCAGTCCCCGGGACGGATCCTACAATGAGCAGTTCTTC
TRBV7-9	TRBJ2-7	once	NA	CASSVGPRGNHEQYF	TGTGCCAGCAGCGTAGGGCCCAGGGGCAACCACGAGCAGTACTTC
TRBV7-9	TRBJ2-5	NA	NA	CASSSRWGEETQYF	TGTGCCAGCAGCTCGAGATGGGGGGAAGAGACCCAGTACTTC
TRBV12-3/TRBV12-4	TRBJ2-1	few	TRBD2	CASSFILAGEYNEQFF	TGTGCCAGCAGTTTCATCCTAGCGGGAGAGTACAATGAGCAGTTCTTC
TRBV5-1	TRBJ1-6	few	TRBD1	CASSPALTTGAYNSPLHF	TGCGCCAGCAGTCCTGCGCTAACCACAGGGGCCTATAATTCACCCCTCCACTTT